This T cell receptor beta chain was identified in a study of blood T cell repertoires in COVID-19. The CDR3 runs to 15 residues. Germline CDR1 reads LNHDA; CDR2 reads SQIVND (reference sequence). A word on this clone: Sequence at one end of the junction differs from germline and may be a read error.

In the original workflow: For nucleated cells, counts were estimated from reference gene primer amplification. Generated by immunoSEQ multiplex PCR, the TCRdb table keeps only in-frame clones and is missing some. V and J calls and clone size come straight from that table; D and trimming were deduced from the DNA. The profile shows some 260,000 clones, under 90% of them singletons. This study enrolled people aged about 18 to 100 from around 25 US geographic areas. Sequencing used PBMCs or T cells enriched from blood (not recorded which). The sequence derives from a man in his forties who had recovered from COVID-19. V usage is TRBV19 and J usage is TRBJ1-6, with 9 positions matching TRBD1. The CDR3, as DNA: TGTGCCAGTACCCGAGGGACAGGGTATACTTCACCCCTCCACTTT. Encoded protein: CASTRGTGYTSPLHF.